The T cell receptor (beta chain) described here comes from a study of T cells in severe cutaneous drug reactions (dated by TCRdb to between 2018 and 2021). In terms of the full investigation: Patients were recruited between the early 2010s and the late 2010s from Taiwan, Thailand and a European registry network. Enrollment was limited to patients whose SJS/TEN or DRESS diagnosis was probable or definite according to RegiSCAR criteria. The culprit drug was assigned using the Naranjo algorithm and the ALDEN drug causality algorithm. Biological samples, such as blister fluids/cells and PBMC, were collected from patients during the acute or recovery stage. Single-cell sequencing, quantitative PCR validation, functional assays and transgenic mouse experiments were combined with bulk TCR sequencing. Libraries used iRepertoire multiplex PCR; authors cited a comparison showing similar capture of abundant clonotypes across iRepertoire and 5' RACE methods with or without UMI. General findings and caveats noted by the study authors: CBZ-SJS/TEN patients showed strongly increased TRBV12-4 usage, with an average of about 30% in blister cells and 4% to 5.5% in PBMC. All seven CBZ-SJS/TEN blister samples contained a public TCRbeta CDR3 (mean 13.57%), which was undetectable or scarce in tolerant-control and healthy-donor PBMC. Whether the public TCR generalizes to SJS/TEN caused by other drugs was noted by the authors as still needing further study.

The CDR3, cysteine through phenylalanine, is 14 amino acids long. Only the protein sequence is given. The germline V gene (reference sequence) supplies CDR1 DFQATT and CDR2 SNEGSKA. About this clonotype: Its antigen remains undetermined.

The donors whose samples were sequenced had carbamazepine-induced Stevens-Johnson syndrome or toxic epidermal necrolysis (CBZ-SJS/TEN). Patients with drug-induced severe cutaneous adverse reactions had T cell receptor repertoires profiled by next-generation sequencing to look for drug-specific clonotypes. RNA was isolated from either blister cells of skin lesions or peripheral blood mononuclear cells. Library preparation used the iRepertoire multiplex PCR system with TCR subtype-specific primers for both bulk and single-cell sequencing. Multiplex PCR with primers targeting V, D and J gene regions was used to generate bulk TCR beta libraries. Roughly 95-500 ng of RNA per sample served as input for bulk TCR library preparation. Bulk TCR beta amplicons were sequenced on an Illumina MiSeq. On the authors' methods: Sample misassignments and low-quality sequencing reads were removed through quality control steps. CDR3 was defined as the amino acids lying between the Y[YFLI]C motif of the V-gene and the [FW]GXGT motif of the J-segment. CDR3 clonotypes and TRBV and TRBJ gene assignments were based on the IMGT database. For each sample, TRBV expression was normalized against the mean for the same gene in PBMC from approximately 44 healthy donors. TCRdb reprocessed the reads into one record per CDR3 protein sequence, lacking DNA. The V and J calls shown here were made by TCRdb, not taken from the authors' results. The sample table on file contains approximately 9,600 distinct CDR3 sequences. The ten largest clones represent approximately 20% of the sample.

Here the chain combines TRBV20-1 and TRBJ1-3; TCRdb indicates TRBD1, and absent DNA this call remains unverified. Sequencing input: cells from a skin blister. The cell subset or site label corresponds to: unsorted cells from skin lesion blisters. The receptor's source is a human donor with Stevens-Johnson syndrome, a severe cutaneous drug reaction. The CDR3 protein: CSARAQLAGFTIYF.